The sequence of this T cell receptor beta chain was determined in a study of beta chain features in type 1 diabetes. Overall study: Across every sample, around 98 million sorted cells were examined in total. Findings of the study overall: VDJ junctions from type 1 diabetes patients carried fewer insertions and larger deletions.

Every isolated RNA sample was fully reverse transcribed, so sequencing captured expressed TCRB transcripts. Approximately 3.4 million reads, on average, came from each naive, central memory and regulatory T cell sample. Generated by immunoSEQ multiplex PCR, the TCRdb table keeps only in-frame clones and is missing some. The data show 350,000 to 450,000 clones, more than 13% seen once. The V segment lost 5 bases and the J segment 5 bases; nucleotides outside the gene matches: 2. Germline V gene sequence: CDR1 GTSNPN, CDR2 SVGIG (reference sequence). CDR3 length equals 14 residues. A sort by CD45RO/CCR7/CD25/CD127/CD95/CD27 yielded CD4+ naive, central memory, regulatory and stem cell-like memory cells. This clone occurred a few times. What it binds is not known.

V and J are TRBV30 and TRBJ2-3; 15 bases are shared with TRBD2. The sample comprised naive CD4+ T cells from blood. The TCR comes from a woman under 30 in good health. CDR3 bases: TGTGCCTGGGGACTAGCGGGAGGGGTAGATACGCAGTATTTT. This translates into CAWGLAGGVDTQYF.